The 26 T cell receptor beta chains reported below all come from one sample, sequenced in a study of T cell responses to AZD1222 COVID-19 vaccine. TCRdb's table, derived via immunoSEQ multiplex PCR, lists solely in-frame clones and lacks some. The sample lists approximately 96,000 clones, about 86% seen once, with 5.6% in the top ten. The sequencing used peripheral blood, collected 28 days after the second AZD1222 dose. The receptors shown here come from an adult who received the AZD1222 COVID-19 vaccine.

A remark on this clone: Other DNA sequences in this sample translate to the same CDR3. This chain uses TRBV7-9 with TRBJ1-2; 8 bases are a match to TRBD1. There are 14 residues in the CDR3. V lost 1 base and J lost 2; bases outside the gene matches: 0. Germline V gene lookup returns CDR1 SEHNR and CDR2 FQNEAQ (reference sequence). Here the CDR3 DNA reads TGTGCCAGCAGCTTAGGACAGGGGAACTATGGCTACACCTTC. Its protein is CASSLGQGNYGYTF.

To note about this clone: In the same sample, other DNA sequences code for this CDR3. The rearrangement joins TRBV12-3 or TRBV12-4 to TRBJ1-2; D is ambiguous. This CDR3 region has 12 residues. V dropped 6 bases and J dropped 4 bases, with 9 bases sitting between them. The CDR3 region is CASSPGIYGYTF. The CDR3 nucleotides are TGTGCCAGCAGCCCCGGGATCTATGGCTACACCTTC.

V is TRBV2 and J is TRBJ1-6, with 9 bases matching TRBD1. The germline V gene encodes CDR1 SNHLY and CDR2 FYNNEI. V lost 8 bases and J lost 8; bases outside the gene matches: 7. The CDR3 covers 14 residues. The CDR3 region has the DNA TGTGCCAGCCGGAAGGACAGGGGCTATTCACCCCTCCACTTT. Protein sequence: CASRKDRGYSPLHF.

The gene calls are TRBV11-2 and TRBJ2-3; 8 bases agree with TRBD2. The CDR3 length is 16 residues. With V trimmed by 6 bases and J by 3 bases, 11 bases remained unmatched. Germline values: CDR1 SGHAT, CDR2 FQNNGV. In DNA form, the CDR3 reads TGTGCCAGCAGGATCCCCGGCCAGCGGGAGACAGATACGCAGTATTTT. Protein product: CASRIPGQRETDTQYF.

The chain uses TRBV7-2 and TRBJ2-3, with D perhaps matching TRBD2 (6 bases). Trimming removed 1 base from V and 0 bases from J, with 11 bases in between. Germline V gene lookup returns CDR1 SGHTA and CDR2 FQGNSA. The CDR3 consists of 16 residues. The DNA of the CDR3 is TGTGCCAGCAGCTTAGTGCGGGGTCTAAGCACAGATACGCAGTATTTT. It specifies CASSLVRGLSTDTQYF.

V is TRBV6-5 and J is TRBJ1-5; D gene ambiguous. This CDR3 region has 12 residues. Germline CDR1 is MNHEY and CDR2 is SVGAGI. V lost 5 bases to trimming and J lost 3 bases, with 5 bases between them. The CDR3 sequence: CASSLDNQPQHF. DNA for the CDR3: TGTGCCAGCAGTCTGGACAATCAGCCCCAGCATTTT.

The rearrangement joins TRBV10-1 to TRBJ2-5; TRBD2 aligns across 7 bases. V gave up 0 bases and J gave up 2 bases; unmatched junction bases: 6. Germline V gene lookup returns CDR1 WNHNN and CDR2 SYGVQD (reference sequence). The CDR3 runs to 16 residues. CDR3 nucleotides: TGCGCCAGCAGTGAGTCGGTTCAGCGGGGTCAAGAGACCCAGTACTTC. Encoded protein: CASSESVQRGQETQYF.

The CDR3 region has the DNA TGTGCCAGCAGCTTAGCGGGAACAGTTTCCCTCTCCTACGAGCAGTACTTC. Amino acids: CASSLAGTVSLSYEQYF. This chain links TRBV7-2 with TRBJ2-7; D not certain. Germline V gene lookup returns CDR1 SGHTA and CDR2 FQGNSA. Trimming cost V 0 bases and J 0 bases, with 15 bases left between them. The CDR3 covers 17 residues.

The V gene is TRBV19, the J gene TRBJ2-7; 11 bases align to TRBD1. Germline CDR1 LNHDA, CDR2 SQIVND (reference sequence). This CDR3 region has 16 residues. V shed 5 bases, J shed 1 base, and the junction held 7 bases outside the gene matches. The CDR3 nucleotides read TGTGCCAGTAGTGCCCGGACAGGGGGCTTATCCTACGAGCAGTACTTC. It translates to CASSARTGGLSYEQYF.

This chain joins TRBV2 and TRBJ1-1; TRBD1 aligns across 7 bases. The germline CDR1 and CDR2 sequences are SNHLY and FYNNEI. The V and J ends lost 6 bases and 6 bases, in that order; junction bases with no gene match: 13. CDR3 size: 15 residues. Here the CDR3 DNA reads TGTGCCAGCAGCCCAGAAGGGGGCAGCTCCCCTGAAGCTTTCTTT. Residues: CASSPEGGSSPEAFF. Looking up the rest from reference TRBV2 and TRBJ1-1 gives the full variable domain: EPEVTQTPSHQVTQMGQEVILRCVPISNHLYFYWYRQILGQKVEFLVSFYNNEISEKSEIFDDQFSVERPDGSNFTLKIRSTKLEDSAMYFCASSPEGGSSPEAFFGQGTRLTVV.

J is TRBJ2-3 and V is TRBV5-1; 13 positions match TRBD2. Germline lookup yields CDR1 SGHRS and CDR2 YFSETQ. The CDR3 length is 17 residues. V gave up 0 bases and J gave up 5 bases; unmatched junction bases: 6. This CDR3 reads CASSLGTSGSSIDTQYF. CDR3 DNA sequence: TGCGCCAGCAGCTTGGGGACTAGCGGGAGTTCTATAGATACGCAGTATTTT.

CDR3 DNA sequence: TGTGCCAGCAGCGACAGGGGTGGCTATGGCTACACCTTC. It is translated as CASSDRGGYGYTF. The V gene is TRBV6-6, the J gene TRBJ1-2; 8 bases line up with TRBD1. Germline V lookup: CDR1 MNHNY, CDR2 SVGAGI (reference sequence). The CDR3 extends over 13 amino acids. The junction had 4 bases not matched to a gene; V was cut back by 6 bases and J by 4 bases.

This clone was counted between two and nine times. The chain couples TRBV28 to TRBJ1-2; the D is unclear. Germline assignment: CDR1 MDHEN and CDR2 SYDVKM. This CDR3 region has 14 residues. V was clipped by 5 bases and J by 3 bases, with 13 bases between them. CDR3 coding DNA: TGTGCCAGCAGTCCGGGTGGTGGGGACTATGGCTACACCTTC. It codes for CASSPGGGDYGYTF.

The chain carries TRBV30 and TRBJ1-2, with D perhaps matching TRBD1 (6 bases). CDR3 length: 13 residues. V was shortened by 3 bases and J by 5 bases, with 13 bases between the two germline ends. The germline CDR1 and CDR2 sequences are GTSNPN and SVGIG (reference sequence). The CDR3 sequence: CAWSLGGKYGYTF. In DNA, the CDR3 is TGTGCCTGGAGCCTAGGGGGGAAGTATGGCTACACCTTC. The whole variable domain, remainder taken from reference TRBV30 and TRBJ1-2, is SQTIHQWPATLVQPVGSPLSLECTVEGTSNPNLYWYRQAAGRGLQLLFYSVGIGQISSEVPQNLSASRPQDRQFILSSKKLLLSDSGFYLCAWSLGGKYGYTFGSGTRLTVV.

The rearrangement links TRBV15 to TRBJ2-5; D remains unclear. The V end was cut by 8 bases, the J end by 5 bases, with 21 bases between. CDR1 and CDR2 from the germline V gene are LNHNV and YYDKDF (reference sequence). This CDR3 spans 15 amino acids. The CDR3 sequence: CATARWGKEDETQYF. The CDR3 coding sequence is TGTGCCACCGCCAGGTGGGGAAAAGAGGACGAGACCCAGTACTTC.

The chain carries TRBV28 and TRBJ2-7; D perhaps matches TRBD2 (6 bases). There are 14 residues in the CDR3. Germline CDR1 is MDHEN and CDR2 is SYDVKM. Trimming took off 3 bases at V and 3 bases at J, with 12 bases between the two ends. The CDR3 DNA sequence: TGTGCCAGCAGTTTGGCCGGGGGATTCTACGAGCAGTACTTC. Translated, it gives CASSLAGGFYEQYF.

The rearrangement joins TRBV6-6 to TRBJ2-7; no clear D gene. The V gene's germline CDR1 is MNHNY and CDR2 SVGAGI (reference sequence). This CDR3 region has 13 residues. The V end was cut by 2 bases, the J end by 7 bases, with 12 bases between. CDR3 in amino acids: CASSYPSEREQYF. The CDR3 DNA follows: TGTGCCAGCAGTTACCCCTCGGAGAGGGAGCAGTACTTC.

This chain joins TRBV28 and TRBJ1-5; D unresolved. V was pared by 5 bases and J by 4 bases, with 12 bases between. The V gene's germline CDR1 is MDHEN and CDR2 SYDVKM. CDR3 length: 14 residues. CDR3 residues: CASSTRSKNQPQHF. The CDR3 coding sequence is TGTGCCAGCAGTACCCGCTCAAAAAATCAGCCCCAGCATTTT.

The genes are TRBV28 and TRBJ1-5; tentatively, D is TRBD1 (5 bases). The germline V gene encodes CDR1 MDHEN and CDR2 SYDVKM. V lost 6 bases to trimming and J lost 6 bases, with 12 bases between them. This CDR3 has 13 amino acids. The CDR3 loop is CASSPGDGQPQHF. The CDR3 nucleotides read TGTGCCAGCAGCCCTGGGGACGGTCAGCCCCAGCATTTT.

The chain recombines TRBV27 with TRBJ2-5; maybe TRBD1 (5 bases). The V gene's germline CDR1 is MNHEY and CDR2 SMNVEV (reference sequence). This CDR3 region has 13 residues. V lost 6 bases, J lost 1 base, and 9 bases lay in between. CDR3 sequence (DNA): TGTGCCAGCAGCCTGACAGTCCAAGAGACCCAGTACTTC. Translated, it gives CASSLTVQETQYF.

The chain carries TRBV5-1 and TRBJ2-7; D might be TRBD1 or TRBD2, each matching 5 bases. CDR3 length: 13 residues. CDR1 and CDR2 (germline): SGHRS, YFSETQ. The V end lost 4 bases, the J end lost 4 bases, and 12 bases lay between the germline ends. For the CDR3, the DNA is TGCGCCAGCAGCCGGGACGCTGAATACGAGCAGTACTTC. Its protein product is CASSRDAEYEQYF.

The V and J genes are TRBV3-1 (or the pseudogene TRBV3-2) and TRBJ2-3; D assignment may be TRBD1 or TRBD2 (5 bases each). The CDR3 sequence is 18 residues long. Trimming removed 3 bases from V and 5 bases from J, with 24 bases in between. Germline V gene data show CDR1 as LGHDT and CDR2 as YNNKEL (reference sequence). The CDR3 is CASSHLSRGRPRVDTQYF. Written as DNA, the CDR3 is TGTGCCAGCAGCCACCTCTCGAGGGGCCGGCCTCGGGTAGATACGCAGTATTTT.

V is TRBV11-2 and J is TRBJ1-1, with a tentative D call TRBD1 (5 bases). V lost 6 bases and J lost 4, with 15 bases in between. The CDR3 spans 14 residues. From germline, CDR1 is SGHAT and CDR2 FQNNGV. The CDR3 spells CASSFTGQGTEAFF. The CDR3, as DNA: TGTGCCAGCAGTTTCACCGGCCAGGGCACTGAAGCTTTCTTT.

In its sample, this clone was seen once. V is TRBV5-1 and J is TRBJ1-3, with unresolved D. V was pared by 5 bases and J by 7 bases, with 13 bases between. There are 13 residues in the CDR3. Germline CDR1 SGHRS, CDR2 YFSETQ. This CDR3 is CASRVGSQNTIYF. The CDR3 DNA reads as TGCGCCAGCAGAGTGGGGAGTCAGAACACCATATATTTT.

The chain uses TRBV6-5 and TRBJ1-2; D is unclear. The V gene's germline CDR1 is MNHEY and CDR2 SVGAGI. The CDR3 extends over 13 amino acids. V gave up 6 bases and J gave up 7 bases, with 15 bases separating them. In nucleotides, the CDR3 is TGTGCCAGCAGCCCGACGGACCCTAGTGGCTACACCTTC. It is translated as CASSPTDPSGYTF.

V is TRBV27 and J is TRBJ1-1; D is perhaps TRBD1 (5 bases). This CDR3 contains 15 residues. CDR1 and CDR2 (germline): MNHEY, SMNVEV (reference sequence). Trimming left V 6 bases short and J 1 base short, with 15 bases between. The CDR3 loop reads CASSQFGTANTEAFF. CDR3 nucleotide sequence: TGTGCCAGCAGCCAGTTCGGGACCGCGAACACTGAAGCTTTCTTT.